Listed here is a single T cell receptor (beta chain). While infection was still active, Seattle patients were enrolled and then followed longitudinally. Trimming removed 0 bases from V and 4 bases from J; junction bases left unmatched: 7. Germline assignment: CDR1 MGHRA and CDR2 YSYEKL. The CDR3 consists of 19 residues. As originally analysed: How many nucleated cells were present was estimated from reference gene primer amplification. Some clones are missing from TCRdb's copy, which holds only in-frame ones; the method was immunoSEQ multiplex PCR. The V and J calls and clone size come from that table; D and trimming were worked out from the DNA. This table has around 280,000 clones, about 88% appearing once. The data derive from a study of blood T cell repertoires in COVID-19. As for the study in general: Sample material is recorded as cDNA or gDNA derived from T cells, B-cell-depleted T cells, or PBMCs.

The receptor was isolated from a woman aged 25-40 years with COVID-19, enrolled during active disease. Material for sequencing was peripheral blood. V usage is TRBV4-1 and J usage is TRBJ2-6, with 12 bases fitting TRBD1. CDR3 DNA: TGCGCCAGCAGCCAAGACCTGGGACAGGGGGCAGGAGGGGCCAACGTCCTGACTTTC. Its protein is CASSQDLGQGAGGANVLTF.